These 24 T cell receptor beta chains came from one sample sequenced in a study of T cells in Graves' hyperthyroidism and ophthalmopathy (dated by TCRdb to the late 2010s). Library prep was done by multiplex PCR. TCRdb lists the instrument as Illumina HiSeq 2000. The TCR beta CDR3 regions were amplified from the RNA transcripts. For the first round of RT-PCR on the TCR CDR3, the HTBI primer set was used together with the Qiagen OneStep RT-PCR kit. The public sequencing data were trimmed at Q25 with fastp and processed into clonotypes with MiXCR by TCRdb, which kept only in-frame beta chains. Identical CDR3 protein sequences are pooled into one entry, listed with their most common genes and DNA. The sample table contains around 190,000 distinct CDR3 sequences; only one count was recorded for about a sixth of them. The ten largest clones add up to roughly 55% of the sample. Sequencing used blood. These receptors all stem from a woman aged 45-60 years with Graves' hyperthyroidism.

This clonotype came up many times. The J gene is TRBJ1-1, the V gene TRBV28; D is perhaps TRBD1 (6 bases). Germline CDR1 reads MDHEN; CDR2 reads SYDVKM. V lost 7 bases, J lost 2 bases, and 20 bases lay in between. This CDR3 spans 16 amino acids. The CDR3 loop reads CASTRRGGTRNTEAFF. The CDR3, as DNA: TGTGCCAGCACCCGAAGGGGGGGCACCCGAAACACTGAAGCTTTCTTT.

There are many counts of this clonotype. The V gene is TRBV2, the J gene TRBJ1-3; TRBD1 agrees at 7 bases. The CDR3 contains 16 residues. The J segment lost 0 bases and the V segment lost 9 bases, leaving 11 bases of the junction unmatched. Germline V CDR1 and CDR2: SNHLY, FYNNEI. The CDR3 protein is CASPSGTANSGNTIYF. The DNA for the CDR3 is TGTGCCAGTCCTTCCGGGACAGCAAACTCTGGAAACACCATATATTTT.

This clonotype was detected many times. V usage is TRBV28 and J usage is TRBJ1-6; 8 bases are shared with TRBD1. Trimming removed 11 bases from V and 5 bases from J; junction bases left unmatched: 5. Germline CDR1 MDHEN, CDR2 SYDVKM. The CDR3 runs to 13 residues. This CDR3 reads CAGRTGNNSPLHF. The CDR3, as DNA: TGTGCCGGACGGACAGGGAATAATTCACCCCTCCACTTT.

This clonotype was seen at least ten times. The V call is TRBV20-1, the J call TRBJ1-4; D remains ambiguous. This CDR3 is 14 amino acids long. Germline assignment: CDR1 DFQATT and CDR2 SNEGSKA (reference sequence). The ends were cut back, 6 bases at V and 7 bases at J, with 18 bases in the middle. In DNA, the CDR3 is TGCAGTGCCTATACTGACCCGTTTGGTGAAAAACTGTTTTTT. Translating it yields CSAYTDPFGEKLFF.

CDR3: CASSLAGTYTEAFF. CDR3 DNA: TGCGCCAGCAGCTTGGCCGGGACCTACACTGAAGCTTTCTTT. V is TRBV5-1 and J is TRBJ1-1; tentatively, D is TRBD1 (5 bases). Germline V gives CDR1 SGHRS, CDR2 YFSETQ. With 0 bases removed from V and 3 bases from J, the gap between germline ends came to 9 bases. This CDR3 is built from 14 residues. The full variable domain, in which reference TRBV5-1 and TRBJ1-1 provide the parts outside the CDR3, is KAGVTQTPRYLIKTRGQQVTLSCSPISGHRSVSWYQQTPGQGLQFLFEYFSETQRNKGNFPGRFSGRQFSNSRSEMNVSTLELGDSALYLCASSLAGTYTEAFFGQGTRLTVV.

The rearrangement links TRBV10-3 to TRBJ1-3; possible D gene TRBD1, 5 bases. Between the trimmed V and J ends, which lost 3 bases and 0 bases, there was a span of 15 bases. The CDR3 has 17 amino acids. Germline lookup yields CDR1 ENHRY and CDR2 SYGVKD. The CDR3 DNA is TGTGCCATCAGTGAAGGGGCGGGCCTCAGCTCTGGAAACACCATATATTTT. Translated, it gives CAISEGAGLSSGNTIYF.

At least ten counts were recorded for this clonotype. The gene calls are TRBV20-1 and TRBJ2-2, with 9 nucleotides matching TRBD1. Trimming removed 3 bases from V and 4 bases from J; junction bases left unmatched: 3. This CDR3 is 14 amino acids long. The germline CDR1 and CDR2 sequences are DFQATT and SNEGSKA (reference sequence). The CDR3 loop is CSARDRGSTGELFF. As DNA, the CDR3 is TGCAGTGCTAGGGACAGGGGATCCACCGGGGAGCTGTTTTTT.

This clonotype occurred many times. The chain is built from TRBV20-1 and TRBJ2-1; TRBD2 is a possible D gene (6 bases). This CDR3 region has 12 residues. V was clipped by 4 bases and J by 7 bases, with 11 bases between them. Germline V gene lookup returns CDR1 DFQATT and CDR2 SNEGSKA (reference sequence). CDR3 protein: CSATDGGNEQFF. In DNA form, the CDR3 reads TGCAGTGCTACGGACGGGGGAAATGAGCAGTTCTTC.

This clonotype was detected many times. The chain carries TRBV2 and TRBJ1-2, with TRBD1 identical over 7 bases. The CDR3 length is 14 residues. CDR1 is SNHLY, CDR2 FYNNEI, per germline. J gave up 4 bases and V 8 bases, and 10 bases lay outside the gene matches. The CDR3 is CASRRPQGVYGYTF. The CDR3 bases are TGTGCCAGCCGACGGCCCCAGGGGGTCTATGGCTACACCTTC.

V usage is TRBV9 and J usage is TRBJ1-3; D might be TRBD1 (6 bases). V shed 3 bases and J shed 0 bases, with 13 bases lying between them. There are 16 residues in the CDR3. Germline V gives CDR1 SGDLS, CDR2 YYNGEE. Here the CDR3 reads CASSGGGGYSGNTIYF. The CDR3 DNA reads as TGTGCCAGCAGCGGAGGGGGAGGATACTCTGGAAACACCATATATTTT.

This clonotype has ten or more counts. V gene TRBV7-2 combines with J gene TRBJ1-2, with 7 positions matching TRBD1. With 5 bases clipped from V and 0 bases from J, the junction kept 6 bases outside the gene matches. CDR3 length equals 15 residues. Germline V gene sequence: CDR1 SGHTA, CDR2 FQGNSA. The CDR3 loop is CASSPRTGANYGYTF. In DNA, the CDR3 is TGTGCCAGCAGCCCGAGGACAGGAGCTAACTATGGCTACACCTTC.

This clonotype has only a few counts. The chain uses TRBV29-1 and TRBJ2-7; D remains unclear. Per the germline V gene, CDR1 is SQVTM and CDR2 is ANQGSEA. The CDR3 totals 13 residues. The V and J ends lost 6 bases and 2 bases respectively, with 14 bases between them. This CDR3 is CSVPGTSTYEQYF. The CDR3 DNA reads TGCAGCGTGCCGGGCACTTCTACCTACGAGCAGTACTTC.

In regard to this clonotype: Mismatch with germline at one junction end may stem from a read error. CDR3 DNA sequence: TGTGCCACCAGTGCTTTGACAGGGGGCGGTTACGAGCAGTACTTC. It codes for CATSALTGGGYEQYF. The chain recombines TRBV24-1 with TRBJ2-7; 10 nucleotides line up with TRBD1. Germline V gene sequence: CDR1 KGHDR, CDR2 SFDVKD. The CDR3 is 15 amino acids.

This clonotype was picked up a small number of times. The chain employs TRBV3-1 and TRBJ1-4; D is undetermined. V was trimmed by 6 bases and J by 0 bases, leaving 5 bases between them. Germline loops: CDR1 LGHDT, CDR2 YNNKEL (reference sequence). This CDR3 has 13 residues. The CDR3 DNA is TGTGCCAGCAGTAAGGCAACTAATGAAAAACTGTTTTTT. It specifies CASSKATNEKLFF.

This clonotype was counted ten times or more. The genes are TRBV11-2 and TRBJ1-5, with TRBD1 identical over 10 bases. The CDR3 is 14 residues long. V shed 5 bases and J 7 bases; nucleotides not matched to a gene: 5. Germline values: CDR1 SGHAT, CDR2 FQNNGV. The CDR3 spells CASSPGQGSQPQHF. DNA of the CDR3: TGTGCCAGCAGCCCGGGACAGGGGTCACAGCCCCAGCATTTT.

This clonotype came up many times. This CDR3 reads CASSPYLGGNEQYF. CDR3 in DNA: TGTGCCAGCAGCCCCTACCTGGGGGGGAACGAGCAGTACTTC. The gene calls are TRBV7-9 and TRBJ2-7, with 7 bases identical to TRBD2. Per germline, CDR1 SEHNR and CDR2 FQNEAQ (reference sequence). V shed 5 bases, J shed 5 bases, and the junction held 9 bases outside the gene matches. This CDR3 contains 14 residues.

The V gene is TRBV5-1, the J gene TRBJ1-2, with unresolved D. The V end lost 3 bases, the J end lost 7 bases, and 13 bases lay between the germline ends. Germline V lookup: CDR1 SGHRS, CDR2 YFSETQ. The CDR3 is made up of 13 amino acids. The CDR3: CASSSKQDFGYTF. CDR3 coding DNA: TGCGCCAGCAGCTCCAAGCAGGATTTTGGCTACACCTTC.

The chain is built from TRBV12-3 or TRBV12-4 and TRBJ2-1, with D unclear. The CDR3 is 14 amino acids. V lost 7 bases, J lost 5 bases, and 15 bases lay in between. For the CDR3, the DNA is TGTGCCAGCACCCTGGGCGAGATAAACAATGAGCAGTTCTTC. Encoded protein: CASTLGEINNEQFF.

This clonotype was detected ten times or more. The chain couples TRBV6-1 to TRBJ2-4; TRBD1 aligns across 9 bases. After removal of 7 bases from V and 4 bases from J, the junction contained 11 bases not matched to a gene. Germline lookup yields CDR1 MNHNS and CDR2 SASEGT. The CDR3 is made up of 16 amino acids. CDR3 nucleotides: TGTGCCAGCAAGGGGACAGGGAATTTTCGGAAAAACATTCAGTACTTC. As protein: CASKGTGNFRKNIQYF.

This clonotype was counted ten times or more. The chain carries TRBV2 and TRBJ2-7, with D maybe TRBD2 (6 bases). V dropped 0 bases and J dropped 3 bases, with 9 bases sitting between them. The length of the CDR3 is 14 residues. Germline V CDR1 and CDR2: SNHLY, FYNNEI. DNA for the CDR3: TGTGCCAGCAGTGAAGCTAGCGGTTACTACGAGCAGTACTTC. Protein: CASSEASGYYEQYF.

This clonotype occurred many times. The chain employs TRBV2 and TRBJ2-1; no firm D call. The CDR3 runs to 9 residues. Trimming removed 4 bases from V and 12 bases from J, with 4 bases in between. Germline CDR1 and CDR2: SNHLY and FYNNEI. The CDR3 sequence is CASSVGQFF. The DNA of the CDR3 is TGTGCCAGCAGTGTGGGGCAGTTCTTC.

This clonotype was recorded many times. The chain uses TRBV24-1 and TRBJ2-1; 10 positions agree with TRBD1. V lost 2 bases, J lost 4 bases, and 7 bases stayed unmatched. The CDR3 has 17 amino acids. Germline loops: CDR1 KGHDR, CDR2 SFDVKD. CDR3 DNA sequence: TGTGCCACCAGTGATTCCCCGGGACAGGGGTCATACAATGAGCAGTTCTTC. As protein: CATSDSPGQGSYNEQFF.

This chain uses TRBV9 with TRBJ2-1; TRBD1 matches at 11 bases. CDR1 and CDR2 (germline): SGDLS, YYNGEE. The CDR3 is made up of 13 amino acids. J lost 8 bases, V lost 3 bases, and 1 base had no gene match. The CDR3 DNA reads TGTGCCAGCAGCGGGGACAGGGGGGATGAGCAGTTCTTC. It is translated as CASSGDRGDEQFF.

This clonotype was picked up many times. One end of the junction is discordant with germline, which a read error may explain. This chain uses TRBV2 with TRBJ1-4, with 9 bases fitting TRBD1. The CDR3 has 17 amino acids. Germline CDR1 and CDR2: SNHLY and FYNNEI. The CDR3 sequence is CASREGQGSATNEKLFF. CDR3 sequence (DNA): TGTGCCAGCAGGGAAGGACAGGGGAGTGCAACTAATGAAAAACTGTTTTTT.